The sequence of this TCR beta chain was determined in a study of T cells in women clearing cervical HPV infection. Study information: Controls were women whose single incident HPV16 infection cleared within 12 months without precancer or cancer.

Overall study results and limits: Cases carried less TRBV6-7 than controls: roughly 0.11% versus 0.16%. CIN3+ cases had significantly higher TCR repertoire richness than controls, but evenness did not differ.

Produced via immunoSEQ multiplex PCR; TCRdb's table is partial and in-frame only. Reported are about 22,000 clones; the ten largest clones contain 9.5% to 15%. In the case of this clone: As yet, its antigen is unknown. The read terminates 3 residues before the CDR3 end, so the remaining end is supplied by the germline J gene. The same CDR3 can be traced to other DNA sequences in this sample.

This CDR3 spans 15 amino acids. The V gene end was trimmed by 5 bases and the J gene end by 4 bases; junction bases not matched to a gene: 3. This chain links TRBV12-3 or TRBV12-4 with TRBJ2-5; 14 nucleotides line up with TRBD2. The origin of this receptor is a woman between 18 and 69 years old with a cervical HPV16 infection that either progressed to CIN3+ or cleared (not recorded which). Sequencing was performed on blood buffy coat. CDR3 region: CASSLTSGRGETQYF. Incomplete CDR3 DNA: TGTGCCAGCAGTCTGACTAGCGGGAGGGGAGAGACC.